The rows below give T cell receptor beta chains drawn from one sample of a study of blood T cell repertoires in COVID-19. Libraries were prepared by immunoSEQ multiplex PCR; TCRdb keeps only in-frame clonotypes and omits some of them. The sample consists of roughly 200,000 clones, just under 90% of them appearing once. The specimen sequenced was peripheral blood. The receptors stem from a woman aged 18-29 years who had recovered from COVID-19. Both conserved end residues are part of each CDR3. D genes are given only for firm matches. Not all rows give a size; the values are once, few, many and, for expanded clones, a class.

v_call	clone_size	d_call	j_call	cdr3_nt	cdr3_aa
TRBV3-1/TRBV3-2	NA	TRBD1	TRBJ2-3	TGTGCCAGCAGCCAGGATAACAGGGGGTCAGATACGCAGTATTTT	CASSQDNRGSDTQYF
TRBV5-1	NA	TRBD2	TRBJ2-3	TGCGCCAGCAGCCTGGGGGTGGCTAGCGGGGATCGCACAGATACGCAGTATTTT	CASSLGVASGDRTDTQYF
TRBV5-1	NA	NA	TRBJ1-4	TGCGCCAGCAGCTTGGCAGGGCCTGAAAAACTGTTTTTT	CASSLAGPEKLFF
TRBV7-3	NA	NA	TRBJ1-1	TGTGCCAGCAGCTTAACGACAAGGGGAACTGAAGCTTTCTTT	CASSLTTRGTEAFF
TRBV4-3	NA	NA	TRBJ1-4	TGCGCCAGCAGCCAACTGATGGCGGTTAATGAAAAACTGTTTTTT	CASSQLMAVNEKLFF
TRBV7-2	NA	NA	TRBJ2-7	TGTGCCAGCAGCTCAAACGCCGGGACATTGGAGTACTTC	CASSSNAGTLEYF
TRBV5-1	few	TRBD1	TRBJ2-2	TGCGCCAGCAGAGGACAGGGGAGCACCGGGGAGCTGTTTTTT	CASRGQGSTGELFF
TRBV4-3	NA	NA	TRBJ1-1	TGCGCCAGCAGCCAAGTAGGCTTCAGGGGCGGGGGGATGAACACTGAAGCTTTCTTT	CASSQVGFRGGGMNTEAFF
TRBV15	NA	NA	TRBJ1-5	TGTGCCACCAGCAGAGATCGGGGGTTCAATCAGCCCCAGCATTTT	CATSRDRGFNQPQHF
TRBV7-3	NA	TRBD2	TRBJ2-1	TGTGCCAGCAGCTTCCTAGCGGGAGGGCCTCAACTTTACAATGAGCAGTTCTTC	CASSFLAGGPQLYNEQFF
TRBV19	NA	NA	TRBJ1-5	TGTGCCAGTAGTATACAGAGCGATCAGCCCCAGCATTTT	CASSIQSDQPQHF
TRBV7-9	NA	NA	TRBJ1-6	TGTGCCAGCAGCCGCGACTGGAATTCACCCCTCCACTTT	CASSRDWNSPLHF
TRBV3-1/TRBV3-2	NA	TRBD1	TRBJ2-7	TGTGCCAGCAGTTTCGGACAGGGGCCCTACGAGCAGTACTTC	CASSFGQGPYEQYF
TRBV2	NA	TRBD1	TRBJ2-2	TGTGCCAGCAGTAAGGGACAGGGTCCGAACACCGGGGAGCTGTTTTTT	CASSKGQGPNTGELFF
TRBV10-3	NA	TRBD1	TRBJ2-2	TGTGCCATCAGCGGGGACAGGGGAGGAACCGGGGAGCTGTTTTTT	CAISGDRGGTGELFF
TRBV7-2	NA	NA	TRBJ2-7	TGTGCCAGCAGCTTAGCGCGGTACGAGCAGTACTTC	CASSLARYEQYF
TRBV6-4	NA	TRBD1	TRBJ2-1	TGTGCCAGCAGTGTTATTACAGGGGCCTACAATGAGCAGTTCTTC	CASSVITGAYNEQFF
TRBV5-5	NA	NA	TRBJ1-5	TGTGCCAGCAGCCTATGCCCCCTTGGTTGCAATCAGCCCCAGCATTTT	CASSLCPLGCNQPQHF
TRBV6-2/TRBV6-3	NA	TRBD1	TRBJ2-5	TGTGCCAGCAGTGCGTTCGACAGGGGAAAGACCCAGTACTTC	CASSAFDRGKTQYF
TRBV5-6	NA	TRBD1	TRBJ2-7	TGTGCCAGCAGCCCGGGACAGGCATTCTACGAGCAGTACTTC	CASSPGQAFYEQYF
TRBV29-1	once	NA	TRBJ1-5	TGCAGCGTCTCACAGGGCCTTCTGGGCAATCAGCCCCAGCATTTT	CSVSQGLLGNQPQHF
TRBV27	NA	TRBD1	TRBJ2-1	TGTGCCAGCAGTTTATCGGGACAGGAGGTCTACAATGAGCAGTTCTTC	CASSLSGQEVYNEQFF
TRBV15	NA	TRBD2	TRBJ2-1	TGTGCCACCCAGGCGGGAGGGGTCTACAATGAGCAGTTCTTC	CATQAGGVYNEQFF
TRBV19	many	NA	TRBJ2-1	TGTGCCAGTAGTATAAAGGGGGGGCTCTACAATGAGCAGTTCTTC	CASSIKGGLYNEQFF
TRBV6-6	many	TRBD2	TRBJ2-3	TGTGCCAGCAGTCGAGGACTAGCGGGGGGACTAGATACGCAGTATTTT	CASSRGLAGGLDTQYF
TRBV11-2	few	NA	TRBJ1-5	TGTGCCAGCAGCTTAGAACAGGGTTCGTGGCAGCCCCAGCATTTT	CASSLEQGSWQPQHF
TRBV15	NA	TRBD1	TRBJ1-4	TGTGCCACCAGCTATTCCGGGACAGGGGCGGAAAAACTGTTTTTT	CATSYSGTGAEKLFF
TRBV7-2	NA	NA	TRBJ1-4	TGTGCCAGCAGCCCCGGTCACGGGTTAGAAAAACTGTTTTTT	CASSPGHGLEKLFF
TRBV21-1	NA	NA	TRBJ2-1	TGTGCCAGCAGCCTCACGACAAGGTACTGTAGGCAAACGGATGAGCAGTTCTTC	CASSLTTRYCRQTDEQFF
TRBV28	few	TRBD1	TRBJ1-5	TGTGCCAGCAGCAGACCCACAGGGGGTGGCAATCAGCCCCAGCATTTT	CASSRPTGGGNQPQHF
TRBV11-2	NA	NA	TRBJ2-3	TGTGCCAGCAGCTCCGGACAGAACACAGATACGCAGTATTTT	CASSSGQNTDTQYF
TRBV7-2	NA	TRBD1	TRBJ2-7	TGTGCCAGCAGCCCAAACAGGGGCTCCTACGAGCAGTACTTC	CASSPNRGSYEQYF
TRBV15	NA	NA	TRBJ2-5	TGTGCCACCAGCAGAGATGTGCAGGGTAGGGAGACCCAGTACTTC	CATSRDVQGRETQYF
TRBV7-6	NA	TRBD2	TRBJ2-1	TGTGCCAGCAGTACACTAGCGGGGTATAATGGTGAGCAGTTCTTC	CASSTLAGYNGEQFF
TRBV29-1	NA	NA	TRBJ2-3	TGCAGCGTCGGAAACAGGGCTACTAGCACAGATACGCAGTATTTT	CSVGNRATSTDTQYF
TRBV15	NA	TRBD1	TRBJ2-1	TGTGCCACCCACTCAGGGGGACAGGCATACAATGAGCAGTTCTTC	CATHSGGQAYNEQFF
TRBV5-5	NA	TRBD1	TRBJ2-1	TGTGCCAGCAGCCGAGGAACAAGGACAGGCGCAGTGAATGAGCAGTTCTTC	CASSRGTRTGAVNEQFF
TRBV18	NA	NA	TRBJ2-2	TGTGCCAGCTCACCAATTAGCGACGGGGAGCTGTTTTTT	CASSPISDGELFF
TRBV7-8	NA	TRBD2	TRBJ2-4	TGTGCCAGCAGCCACCGAGGGGGCTTAGCGGGAGGTGGGATAAACATTCAGTACTTC	CASSHRGGLAGGGINIQYF
TRBV5-4	NA	NA	TRBJ2-3	TGTGCCAGCAGCCCTCCGGGTAGCGTGGTATCGCAGTATTTT	CASSPPGSVVSQYF
TRBV12-3/TRBV12-4	NA	NA	TRBJ2-7	TGTGCCAGCAGTTCGCCAGACGAGCAGTACTTC	CASSSPDEQYF
TRBV7-9	once	TRBD2	TRBJ2-1	TGTGCCAGCAGCCCCGGGGGGGGCAGCCGCTACAATGAGCAGTTCTTC	CASSPGGGSRYNEQFF
TRBV18	NA	TRBD1	TRBJ1-6	TGTGCCAGCTCACCGGACAGGGGCGGGTCACCCCTCCACTTT	CASSPDRGGSPLHF
TRBV7-6	once	NA	TRBJ2-1	TGTGCCAGCAGCTTAGAGGAGACTAGGATCAATGAGCAGTTCTTC	CASSLEETRINEQFF
TRBV7-9	NA	NA	TRBJ2-3	TGTGCCAGCAGCTCATGGGACTTACCCACAGATACGCAGTATTTT	CASSSWDLPTDTQYF
TRBV15	once	NA	TRBJ2-5	TGTGCCACCAGCAGTCAGGGAAGAGAGACCCAGTACTTC	CATSSQGRETQYF
TRBV24-1	NA	TRBD1	TRBJ1-4	TGTGCCACCAGTGCTCCCGACAGGGGTTTTGGAAAACTGTTTTTT	CATSAPDRGFGKLFF
TRBV6-2/TRBV6-3	NA	TRBD1	TRBJ2-1	TGTGCCAGCAGTTACGATTCTACACAGGGGCACTACAATGAGCAGTTCTTC	CASSYDSTQGHYNEQFF
TRBV10-2	NA	TRBD1	TRBJ1-1	TGCGCCAGCAGTGATTCGGACAGGAGTACTTTCTTT	CASSDSDRSTFF
TRBV4-1	NA	TRBD2	TRBJ2-3	TGCGCCAGCCAACCATGGACTAGCGGGGGCACAGATACGCAGTATTTT	CASQPWTSGGTDTQYF
TRBV30	few	TRBD2	TRBJ2-1	TGTGCCTGGAGTATAGCGGGAGTCTCCAATGAGCAGTTCTTC	CAWSIAGVSNEQFF
TRBV5-4	NA	NA	TRBJ2-2	TGTGCCAGCAGCCGCTATGAGACCGGGGAGCTGTTTTTT	CASSRYETGELFF
TRBV12-5	NA	NA	TRBJ2-3	TGTGCTAGTGGTTTTGAGACAAGCACAGATACGCAGTATTTT	CASGFETSTDTQYF
TRBV9	NA	TRBD1	TRBJ1-3	TGTGCCAGCAGCGGGACAGGACCGGCTGGAAACACCATATATTTT	CASSGTGPAGNTIYF
TRBV6-5	NA	TRBD1	TRBJ1-4	TGTGCCAGCAGTCCAGGACAGGGCGAAAAACTGTTTTTT	CASSPGQGEKLFF
TRBV18	NA	NA	TRBJ1-5	TGTGCCAGCTCACGGGGAGGGTCGGGACAGCCCCAGCATTTT	CASSRGGSGQPQHF
TRBV27	NA	NA	TRBJ2-3	TGTGCCAGCTATTTCCGGGACTTACGCACAGATACGCAGTATTTT	CASYFRDLRTDTQYF
TRBV18	NA	NA	TRBJ1-5	TGTGCCTCCGCGGGCAGGGGCAGGCTGCCCCAGCATTTT	CASAGRGRLPQHF
TRBV24-1	NA	TRBD1	TRBJ2-3	TGTGCCACCAGTGACCGGGGACAGGGGGTCCAAGATACGCAGTATTTT	CATSDRGQGVQDTQYF
TRBV7-2	NA	NA	TRBJ2-6	TGTGCCAGCAGCTTAGGCTACCTGGGGGCGCCCGGGGCCAACGTCCTGACTTTC	CASSLGYLGAPGANVLTF